This T cell receptor (beta chain) emerged from a study of response to subunit inactivated influenza vaccine. This CDR3 has 13 amino acids. Per the germline V gene, CDR1 is SEHNR and CDR2 is FQNEAQ (reference sequence). Trimming cost V 1 base and J 6 bases, with 7 bases left between them. TCRdb passed the RT-PCR reads through MiXCR, listing each CDR3 protein once. Of approximately 480,000 distinct CDR3 sequences in the sample, 9.5% to 13% are singletons; the top ten hold roughly 12%. Findings of the study overall: There was a suggestion from the authors that each seasonal influenza vaccination recruits few new T cells.

To note about this clonotype: Its antigen is unidentified.

This sequence originates from a man between 45 and 60 years old who received an inactivated influenza vaccine. This sequence joins TRBV7-9 and TRBJ2-1; no clear D. This specimen was PBMCs from blood, taken roughly 45 days after vaccination. The CDR3 bases are TGTGCCAGCAGCTTAGATACAGCCAATGAGCAGTTCTTC. Amino acid sequence: CASSLDTANEQFF.